A selection of T cell receptor beta chains follows, all from one sample in a study of radiotherapy plus CTLA-4 blockade in lung cancer. TCRdb's table, derived via immunoSEQ multiplex PCR, lists solely in-frame clones and lacks some. The table has around 63,000 clones, approximately 79% seen once. The sequenced sample was peripheral blood, obtained from a patient treated with radiotherapy plus ipilimumab. The origin of the receptors is a human donor with non-small cell lung cancer whose response to radiotherapy plus ipilimumab could not be evaluated. Some clones in this sample may be carry-over from other donors' samples. Both conserved end residues are part of each CDR3. Fields, in order: CDR3 length, V gene, clone size, J gene, D gene, CDR3 DNA, CDR3 protein. D genes are given only for firm matches. The size field is filled for only some rows; it gives once, few, many or a size class.

len: 12; v_gene: TRBV7-9; abundance: .; j_gene: TRBJ1-4; d_gene: .; CDR3nt: TGTGCCAGCAGCCTCGAGCCGGGGGGGCTGTTTTTT; CDR3aa: CASSLEPGGLFF
len: 14; v_gene: TRBV6-5; abundance: .; j_gene: TRBJ1-5; d_gene: TRBD1; CDR3nt: TGTGCCAGCAGCGACCGACAGGGGGGTCAGCCCCAGCATTTT; CDR3aa: CASSDRQGGQPQHF
len: 12; v_gene: TRBV5-6; abundance: once; j_gene: TRBJ2-7; d_gene: .; CDR3nt: TGTGCCAGCAGCTTACAGGGCTACGAGCAGTACTTC; CDR3aa: CASSLQGYEQYF
len: 11; v_gene: TRBV11-1; abundance: .; j_gene: TRBJ2-5; d_gene: .; CDR3nt: TGTGCCAGCAGCGAGGGAGAGACCCAGTACTTC; CDR3aa: CASSEGETQYF
len: 13; v_gene: TRBV7-6; abundance: .; j_gene: TRBJ2-5; d_gene: .; CDR3nt: TGTGCCAGCAGCCCAGGCCTCCAAGAGACCCAGTACTTC; CDR3aa: CASSPGLQETQYF
len: 12; v_gene: TRBV5-4; abundance: .; j_gene: TRBJ2-7; d_gene: .; CDR3nt: TGTGCCAGCAGCTTGGACACCATCGAGCAGTACTTC; CDR3aa: CASSLDTIEQYF
len: 15; v_gene: TRBV9; abundance: .; j_gene: TRBJ1-3; d_gene: TRBD1; CDR3nt: TGTGCCAGCAGCTCGAGGACAGGCATGGAAAACACCATATATTTT; CDR3aa: CASSSRTGMENTIYF
len: 12; v_gene: TRBV6-5; abundance: .; j_gene: TRBJ2-5; d_gene: .; CDR3nt: TGTGCCAGCAGCCCCGGGGGAGAGACCCAGTACTTC; CDR3aa: CASSPGGETQYF
len: 14; v_gene: TRBV27; abundance: once; j_gene: TRBJ1-1; d_gene: .; CDR3nt: TGTGCCAGCAGGCTTCGGACTGAGAACACTGAAGCTTTCTTT; CDR3aa: CASRLRTENTEAFF
len: 14; v_gene: TRBV28; abundance: .; j_gene: TRBJ2-1; d_gene: .; CDR3nt: TGTGCCAGCAAAAGGTCCGAGGTCAACAATGAGCAGTTCTTC; CDR3aa: CASKRSEVNNEQFF
len: 16; v_gene: TRBV10-3; abundance: few; j_gene: TRBJ1-3; d_gene: .; CDR3nt: TGTGCCATCAGTGAGGTGGGAGGGATATCTGGAAACACCATATATTTT; CDR3aa: CAISEVGGISGNTIYF
len: 15; v_gene: TRBV4-2; abundance: .; j_gene: TRBJ2-7; d_gene: .; CDR3nt: TGTGCCAGCAGCCAGCTATTTGGACACTTGTACGAGCAGTACTTC; CDR3aa: CASSQLFGHLYEQYF
len: 17; v_gene: TRBV5-1; abundance: .; j_gene: TRBJ1-2; d_gene: TRBD1; CDR3nt: TGCGCCAGCAGCTACGGGACAGTGGCTGGGTCAGGCTATGGCTACACCTTC; CDR3aa: CASSYGTVAGSGYGYTF
len: 15; v_gene: TRBV25-1; abundance: once; j_gene: TRBJ1-6; d_gene: TRBD1; CDR3nt: TGTGCCAGCAGTCCGCGGGACAGGGGTAATTCACCCCTCCACTTT; CDR3aa: CASSPRDRGNSPLHF
len: 14; v_gene: TRBV5-1; abundance: .; j_gene: TRBJ1-5; d_gene: .; CDR3nt: TGCGCCAGCAGCCCGGGGGGGATAAATCAGCCCCAGCATTTT; CDR3aa: CASSPGGINQPQHF
len: 15; v_gene: TRBV5-4; abundance: .; j_gene: TRBJ1-2; d_gene: .; CDR3nt: TGTGCCAGCAGCTTGGAGAATCGATACGGCTATGGCTACACCTTC; CDR3aa: CASSLENRYGYGYTF
len: 15; v_gene: TRBV28; abundance: once; j_gene: TRBJ2-2; d_gene: TRBD1; CDR3nt: TGTGCCAGCAGTCTCCTGACAGGGCGCACCGGGGAGCTGTTTTTT; CDR3aa: CASSLLTGRTGELFF
len: 17; v_gene: TRBV30; abundance: .; j_gene: TRBJ1-4; d_gene: .; CDR3nt: TGTGCCTGGACCAACCCGACAGGAGTTGCAACTAATGAAAAACTGTTTTTT; CDR3aa: CAWTNPTGVATNEKLFF
len: 14; v_gene: TRBV4-2; abundance: .; j_gene: TRBJ2-5; d_gene: TRBD2; CDR3nt: TGTGCCAGCAGCCTTCTGGGGGGGAGGGAGACCCAGTACTTC; CDR3aa: CASSLLGGRETQYF
len: 12; v_gene: TRBV5-6; abundance: .; j_gene: TRBJ2-3; d_gene: .; CDR3nt: TGTGCCAGCAGCCTACCCCAAACGACGCAGTATTTT; CDR3aa: CASSLPQTTQYF
len: 16; v_gene: TRBV5-1; abundance: .; j_gene: TRBJ2-7; d_gene: .; CDR3nt: TGCGCCAGCAGCTTGGTAGTGGGGCTCGGTTCCTACGAGCAGTACTTC; CDR3aa: CASSLVVGLGSYEQYF
len: 18; v_gene: TRBV28; abundance: .; j_gene: TRBJ1-5; d_gene: TRBD1; CDR3nt: TGTGCCAGCAGCCTATTGGCGGGAGGGACAGCCCAAAATCAGCCCCAGCATTTT; CDR3aa: CASSLLAGGTAQNQPQHF
len: 14; v_gene: TRBV6-5; abundance: .; j_gene: TRBJ1-1; d_gene: .; CDR3nt: TGTGCCAGCAGTTACCTGAGGGAGAACACTGAAGCTTTCTTT; CDR3aa: CASSYLRENTEAFF
len: 15; v_gene: TRBV28; abundance: few; j_gene: TRBJ1-3; d_gene: .; CDR3nt: TGTGCCAGCACCTCCCCTGGGGGGGAAGGAAACACCATATATTTT; CDR3aa: CASTSPGGEGNTIYF
len: 14; v_gene: TRBV6-5; abundance: .; j_gene: TRBJ1-1; d_gene: .; CDR3nt: TGTGCCAGCAGTTACTCGACGCGGGCGCGGGTAGCTTTCTTT; CDR3aa: CASSYSTRARVAFF